This is a list of T cell receptor beta chains from one sample in a study of cytomegalovirus exposure and HLA in healthy donors. Only in-frame clones appear in the TCRdb table, and some are missing; sequencing was by immunoSEQ multiplex PCR. The data contain about 120,000 clones, approximately 80% of them singletons. Input material: PBMCs. Receptors originate from a woman aged 60-75 years in good health and CMV-seropositive. CDR3s include the opening cysteine and the closing phenylalanine or tryptophan. Each record gives: V gene, clone size, D gene, J gene, CDR3 DNA, CDR3 protein. The D gene is left open where the match is weak. Clone size appears in some rows only: once, few, many, or a class for an expanded clone.

v_call: TRBV6-1
clone_size: .
d_call: TRBD1
j_call: TRBJ2-6
cdr3_nt: TGTGCCAGCAGTGGTTACAGGGGAGATGGGGCCAACGTCCTGACTTTC
cdr3_aa: CASSGYRGDGANVLTF

v_call: TRBV4-1
clone_size: .
d_call: TRBD1
j_call: TRBJ2-7
cdr3_nt: TGCGCCAGCAGCCAAGGCCTCCCTAGGGGGCCTTCCATGCAGTACTTC
cdr3_aa: CASSQGLPRGPSMQYF

v_call: TRBV6-5
clone_size: .
d_call: .
j_call: TRBJ2-7
cdr3_nt: TGTGCCAGCAGTCCCGACAGAAGCTCCTACGAGCAGTACTTC
cdr3_aa: CASSPDRSSYEQYF

v_call: TRBV2
clone_size: .
d_call: .
j_call: TRBJ1-1
cdr3_nt: TGTGCCAGCAGTGCCCCCGGGGGGTATACTGAAGCTTTCTTT
cdr3_aa: CASSAPGGYTEAFF

v_call: TRBV28
clone_size: .
d_call: .
j_call: TRBJ1-5
cdr3_nt: TGTGCCAGCAGTCCTGACAGGACCCAGCCCCAGCATTTT
cdr3_aa: CASSPDRTQPQHF

v_call: TRBV28
clone_size: .
d_call: TRBD1
j_call: TRBJ1-2
cdr3_nt: TGTGCCAGCAGAACAGGGGGCGCCTCTGGCTACACCTTC
cdr3_aa: CASRTGGASGYTF

v_call: TRBV13
clone_size: .
d_call: TRBD1
j_call: TRBJ1-6
cdr3_nt: TGTGCCAGCAGCTTAGGACAGGGGATGGGTAATTCACCCCTCCACTTT
cdr3_aa: CASSLGQGMGNSPLHF

v_call: TRBV4-1
clone_size: few
d_call: .
j_call: TRBJ2-7
cdr3_nt: TGCGCCAGCAGCCAAGATGAGAGCTACGAGCAGTACTTC
cdr3_aa: CASSQDESYEQYF

v_call: TRBV28
clone_size: .
d_call: TRBD1
j_call: TRBJ1-1
cdr3_nt: TGTGCCAGCAGTTTATTCCCAGGGGGGAACACTGAAGCTTTCTTT
cdr3_aa: CASSLFPGGNTEAFF

v_call: TRBV5-4
clone_size: .
d_call: TRBD1
j_call: TRBJ2-1
cdr3_nt: TGTGCCAGCAGCAAGGGACAGGGCCCCTACAATGAGCAGTTCTTC
cdr3_aa: CASSKGQGPYNEQFF

v_call: TRBV7-9
clone_size: .
d_call: .
j_call: TRBJ2-7
cdr3_nt: TGTTCCAGCAGCTTAGAGGGGCGTTCCTACGAGCAGTACTTC
cdr3_aa: CSSSLEGRSYEQYF

v_call: TRBV11-2
clone_size: .
d_call: .
j_call: TRBJ2-2
cdr3_nt: TGTGCCAGCAGCTTCTTTGCTAGCAACGCCGGGGAGCTGTTTTTT
cdr3_aa: CASSFFASNAGELFF

v_call: TRBV18
clone_size: .
d_call: .
j_call: TRBJ1-2
cdr3_nt: TGTGCCAGCTCACCACGGAGCGATAATAACTATGGCTACACCTTC
cdr3_aa: CASSPRSDNNYGYTF

v_call: TRBV28
clone_size: once
d_call: .
j_call: TRBJ2-3
cdr3_nt: TGTGCCAGCAGTACCTACCAAAACGCCGGGTCCGGCATGCCGGATACGCAGTATTTT
cdr3_aa: CASSTYQNAGSGMPDTQYF

v_call: TRBV9
clone_size: .
d_call: TRBD1
j_call: TRBJ2-7
cdr3_nt: TGTGCCAGCAGCGTACAGGGGGCTAATAACTACGAGCAGTACTTC
cdr3_aa: CASSVQGANNYEQYF